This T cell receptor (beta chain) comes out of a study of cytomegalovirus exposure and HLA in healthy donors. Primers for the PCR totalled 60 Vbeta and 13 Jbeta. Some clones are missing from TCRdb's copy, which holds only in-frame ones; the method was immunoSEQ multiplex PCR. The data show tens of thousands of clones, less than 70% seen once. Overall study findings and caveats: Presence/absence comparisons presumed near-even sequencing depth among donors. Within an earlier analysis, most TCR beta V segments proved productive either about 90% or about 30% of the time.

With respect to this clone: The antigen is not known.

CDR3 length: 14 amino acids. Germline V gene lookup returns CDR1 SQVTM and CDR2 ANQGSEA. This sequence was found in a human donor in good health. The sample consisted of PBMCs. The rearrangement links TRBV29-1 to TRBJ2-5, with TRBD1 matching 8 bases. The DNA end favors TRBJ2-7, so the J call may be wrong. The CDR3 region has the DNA TGCAGCGTGAAACGGGACAGGAGGTATGGCGAGCAGTACTTC. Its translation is CSVKRDRRYGEQYF.